Each of the 22 T cell receptor beta chains below was sequenced from the same sample in a study of molecular identifiers for immune sequencing clone quantification. TCRdb re-derived calls from the PCR reads in MiXCR, one entry per CDR3 protein. This table holds about 6,100 distinct CDR3 sequences, less than 20% found once. Sequencing input: naive CD8+ T cells from blood, with Jurkat cell RNA spiked in. Subset indicated: FACS-sorted CD8+CD4-CCR7+CD45RA+ naive T cells. The receptors originated from a human donor in good health. Some libraries in this study had Jurkat cell RNA spiked in.

In this sample, this clonotype is medium-sized (0.01 to 0.1%). V usage is TRBV21-1 and J usage is TRBJ2-4. TRBV21-1 is given as a pseudogene. This CDR3 is 10 amino acids long. CDR3 region: CASSLQIQYF. CDR3 DNA sequence: TGTGCCAGCAGCCTCCAGATTCAGTACTTC.

By sample share, this clonotype is medium-sized. The chain combines TRBV12-3 or TRBV12-4 with TRBJ1-1; D ambiguous. The CDR3 consists of 15 residues. The ends were cut back, 5 bases at V and 1 base at J, with 14 bases in the middle. The DNA for the CDR3 is TGTGCCAGCAGTCACCAGAAGGCGAAGAACACTGAAGCTTTCTTT. The encoded protein is CASSHQKAKNTEAFF.

This clonotype is medium-sized within its sample. The chain combines TRBV28 with TRBJ2-7; 10 bases are a match to TRBD1. Germline V gene data show CDR1 as MDHEN and CDR2 as SYDVKM. The CDR3 is made up of 14 amino acids. Losses at the gene ends were 6 bases for V and 2 bases for J; bases not matched to a gene: 4. Here the CDR3 DNA reads TGTGCCAGCAGACCCGGGACAGGGGCCTACGAGCAGTACTTC. Its translation is CASRPGTGAYEQYF.

By frequency in the sample, this clonotype is medium-sized. The CDR3 region is CASSSLGLLNTEAFF. Written as DNA, the CDR3 is TGCGCCAGCAGCTCATTAGGGCTACTGAACACTGAAGCTTTCTTT. This chain connects TRBV5-1 to TRBJ1-1; no firm D call. This CDR3 spans 15 amino acids. The germline gives CDR1 SGHRS, CDR2 YFSETQ. V was pared by 3 bases and J by 0 bases, with 12 bases between.

Regarding this clonotype: At one end the junction does not follow the germline gene, possibly because of a read error. The chain is built from TRBV14 and TRBJ2-5; no reliable D call. There are 12 residues in the CDR3. Germline V gene lookup returns CDR1 SGHDN and CDR2 FVKESK. The CDR3 coding sequence is TGTGCCAGCAGCCAGTGCCAAGAGACCCAATACTTC. Translated, it gives CASSQCQETQYF.

This clonotype is medium-sized. The rearrangement uses TRBV20-1 and TRBJ1-1; D is unclear. Looked up from germline, CDR1 is DFQATT and CDR2 is SNEGSKA (reference sequence). The V gene lost 7 bases and the J gene lost 3 bases, with 15 bases spanning the gap. The CDR3 sequence is 13 residues long. DNA of the CDR3: TGCAGTGGCGGTCGGGGATCGGACACTGAAGCTTTCTTT. Amino acid sequence: CSGGRGSDTEAFF.

This clonotype appeared many times. The chain combines TRBV15 with TRBJ2-3; 10 bases match TRBD2. Germline CDR1 LNHNV, CDR2 YYDKDF (reference sequence). This CDR3 is 15 amino acids long. J lost 0 bases, V lost 8 bases, and 5 bases had no gene match. DNA for the CDR3: TGTGCCACCTCAGGACTAGCGGCTAGCACAGATACGCAGTATTTT. This encodes CATSGLAASTDTQYF.

This clonotype is labeled as medium-sized. The chain links TRBV5-4 to TRBJ2-3; 7 positions match TRBD2. CDR3 length equals 14 residues. The V segment lost 4 bases and the J segment 2 bases; nucleotides outside the gene matches: 4. Germline assignment: CDR1 SGHNT and CDR2 YYREEE (reference sequence). CDR3 bases: TGTGCCAGCAGCACCGGGACTACCACAGATACGCAGTATTTT. Its translation: CASSTGTTTDTQYF.

With regard to this clonotype: An end of the junction does not agree with germline; a read error may underlie this. The V call is TRBV5-5, the J call TRBJ2-6; 7 bases match TRBD1. CDR3 size: 20 residues. Germline lookup yields CDR1 SGHKS and CDR2 YYEKEE (reference sequence). CDR3 DNA sequence: TGTGCCGGCAGCCTAACCAGGGGGAGCCTTGGATACTCTGGGGCCAACGTCCTGACTTTC. Translated, it gives CAGSLTRGSLGYSGANVLTF.

This clonotype is classed as medium-sized (0.01 to 0.1%). The chain has TRBV7-9 and TRBJ2-7, with D unclear. This CDR3 contains 13 residues. Trimming removed 6 bases from V and 4 bases from J, with 13 bases in between. The germline CDR1 and CDR2 sequences are SEHNR and FQNEAQ (reference sequence). CDR3 coding DNA: TGTGCCAGCAGGCCCTTATCCGAGTACGAGCAGTACTTC. This translates into CASRPLSEYEQYF.

In its sample, this clonotype ranks as medium-sized (0.01 to 0.1%). The rearrangement joins TRBV7-9 to TRBJ1-4; D not resolved. The CDR3 contains 13 residues. Germline values: CDR1 SEHNR, CDR2 FQNEAQ (reference sequence). Trimming cost V 1 base and J 4 bases, with 4 bases left between them. The CDR3 DNA is TGTGCCAGCAGCTTAGGACATAATGAAAAACTGTTTTTT. Its protein product is CASSLGHNEKLFF.

By frequency in the sample, this clonotype is medium-sized. The rearrangement joins TRBV28 to TRBJ2-3, with 8 bases lining up with TRBD1. The germline gives CDR1 MDHEN, CDR2 SYDVKM. This CDR3 has 15 amino acids. V lost 4 bases, J lost 4 bases, and 7 bases stayed unmatched. As DNA, the CDR3 is TGTGCCAGCAGTTCAACGGACAGGGTAGCAGATACGCAGTATTTT. Translated, it gives CASSSTDRVADTQYF.

In this sample, this clonotype is medium-sized. V usage is TRBV6-5 and J usage is TRBJ1-1, with D unclear. Per the germline V gene, CDR1 is MNHEY and CDR2 is SVGAGI. With 6 bases removed from V and 7 bases from J, the gap between germline ends came to 12 bases. This CDR3 spans 12 amino acids. The CDR3 protein is CASSINTGEAFF. The CDR3, as DNA: TGTGCCAGCAGCATTAACACGGGTGAAGCTTTCTTT.

By frequency in the sample, this clonotype is medium-sized (0.01 to 0.1%). The gene calls are TRBV5-1 and TRBJ1-4; 7 bases map to TRBD1. The length of the CDR3 is 15 residues. CDR1 SGHRS and CDR2 YFSETQ come from the germline V gene. The V segment lost 1 base and the J segment 7 bases; nucleotides outside the gene matches: 7. The CDR3 region is CASSLYGTEGEKLFF. CDR3 nucleotides: TGCGCCAGCAGCTTGTATGGGACAGAGGGTGAAAAACTGTTTTTT.

Relative to its sample, this clonotype is medium-sized (0.01 to 0.1%). The chain recombines TRBV6-2 or TRBV6-3 with TRBJ2-3; D gene uncertain. V dropped 1 base and J dropped 3 bases, with 5 bases sitting between them. Germline loops: CDR1 MNHEY, CDR2 SVGEGT. The CDR3 is made up of 13 amino acids. The CDR3 DNA is TGTGCCAGCAGTTACTTTGGGACAGATACGCAGTATTTT. Translating gives CASSYFGTDTQYF.

By proportion, this clonotype is medium-sized. The rearrangement links TRBV30 to TRBJ2-1; 9 bases fit TRBD2. The junction had 4 bases not matched to a gene; V was cut back by 0 bases and J by 4 bases. In germline, CDR1 is GTSNPN, CDR2 SVGIG (reference sequence). The CDR3 length is 15 residues. The CDR3 sequence is CAWSVPLAGYNEQFF. The CDR3 DNA reads TGTGCCTGGAGTGTCCCCCTAGCGGGGTACAATGAGCAGTTCTTC.

This clonotype has at least ten counts. One junction end does not reproduce the germline sequence, and a read error may be involved. The chain has TRBV7-2 and TRBJ2-7, with 7 bases lining up with TRBD1. This CDR3 has 15 residues. CDR1 is SGHTA and CDR2 is FQGNSA in the germline V gene. CDR3 loop: CASSLYRDSSCEQYF. CDR3 nucleotide sequence: TGTGCCAGCAGCTTATACCGGGACAGCTCCTGCGAGCAGTACTTC.

By its share, this clonotype is medium-sized. The V and J genes are TRBV3-1 and TRBJ2-7, with no clear D. The CDR3 consists of 13 residues. Germline V gives CDR1 LGHDT, CDR2 YNNKEL (reference sequence). V lost 1 base and J lost 2, with 6 bases in between. The CDR3 DNA reads as TGTGCCAGCAGCCAAGTGGGCCCCTACGAGCAGTACTTC. Translation: CASSQVGPYEQYF.

This clonotype is a singleton in its sample. This sequence joins TRBV3-1 and TRBJ2-7, with 10 bases identical to TRBD1. Germline CDR1 LGHDT, CDR2 YNNKEL (reference sequence). V dropped 6 bases and J dropped 2; count of bases not matched to a gene: 7. The CDR3 consists of 15 residues. The CDR3 is CASSGGGQGPYEQYF. CDR3 nucleotide sequence: TGTGCCAGCAGTGGGGGGGGACAGGGGCCCTACGAGCAGTACTTC.

Many counts were recorded for this clonotype. This chain connects TRBV12-3 or TRBV12-4 to TRBJ2-3; D unclear. Trimming pared 8 bases from V and 5 bases from J, leaving 8 bases between. The CDR3 has 11 residues. The CDR3 loop is CASWSGDTQYF. In DNA form, the CDR3 reads TGTGCCAGCTGGAGTGGAGATACGCAGTATTTT.

This clonotype was detected ten times or more. This sequence joins TRBV7-9 and TRBJ2-2, with D unresolved. The V gene's germline CDR1 is SEHNR and CDR2 FQNEAQ (reference sequence). The CDR3 length is 13 residues. V was pared by 3 bases and J by 1 base, with 3 bases between. The CDR3 is CASSFGNTGELFF. CDR3 DNA sequence: TGTGCCAGCAGCTTCGGGAACACCGGGGAGCTGTTTTTT. Combining the CDR3 with reference TRBV7-9 and TRBJ2-2 gives the whole variable domain DTGVSQNPRHKITKRGQNVTFRCDPISEHNRLYWYRQTLGQGPEFLTYFQNEAQLEKSRLLSDRFSAERPKGSFSTLEIQRTEQGDSAMYLCASSFGNTGELFFGEGSRLTVL.

This clonotype was counted between two and nine times. This chain links TRBV5-4 with TRBJ2-7; TRBD2 matches 9 bases. Germline-derived CDR1 and CDR2 are SGHNT and YYREEE (reference sequence). V shed 0 bases, J shed 4 bases, and the junction held 5 bases outside the gene matches. This CDR3 contains 15 residues. This CDR3 is CASSLVAGGSYEQYF. For the CDR3, the DNA is TGTGCCAGCAGCTTGGTGGCGGGAGGGTCGTACGAGCAGTACTTC.